This record covers a single T cell receptor (beta chain). This clone's antigen is unknown. Nothing much larger sits one base from this clone, and base qualities are not available. This sample is drawn from a study of blood T cell repertoires in COVID-19 (dated by TCRdb to about 2020). With respect to the entire study: The collaborator samples originated in the United States, Italy and Spain and spanned the acute and convalescent phases of COVID-19. The material from the prospective study consisted of cDNA or gDNA derived from T cells, B-cell-depleted T cells, or PBMCs. Deeply sampled blood TCRbeta repertoires from subjects exposed to, actively infected with, or recovered from COVID-19 were included in the dataset. The repertoires were released in a freely available public database meant as a resource for research on the immune response to SARS-CoV-2. Samples came from the ongoing ImmuneRACE study (first 160 participants) plus 1,254 subjects from 6 global collaborators. Nearly every sample came with metadata listing a de-identified subject ID, COVID-19 status, age in years and sex. Where available, HLA class I and class II types were taken from metadata supplied by the sample provider and were not determined by assay-based typing. Summary of the overall study and its limitations: The amount of clinical and demographic metadata varied by source and participant and was provided uncurated.

V is pared back by 0 bases and J by 5 bases, with 7 bases lying between the germline termini. Taken from the germline V gene (reference sequence), the CDR1 and CDR2 loops are MNHEY and SMNVEV. The CDR3 numbers 13 residues from cysteine through phenylalanine. The sequence is cut down to CDR3 DNA, 39 bases in frame from base 1. Participants in the prospective study were enrolled through a virtual design, were aged roughly 18 to 90 years, and lived in some 24 United States geographic areas. In the prospective study, participants were assigned to cohorts based on the clinical history participants reported in a screening survey and a study questionnaire. Exposed participants had been in contact with someone with a PCR-confirmed or clinician-diagnosed COVID-19 case within 2 weeks of study entry. In the prospective study, whole blood, serum and a nasopharyngeal or oropharyngeal swab were collected from each participant by mobile phlebotomists. Over a roughly 2-month period, participants in the prospective study had the option of providing additional blood draws and questionnaires. Before DNA extraction, prospective study blood samples were shipped either frozen or at room temperature.

The immunoSEQ Assay, a bias-controlled multiplex PCR, was used to amplify TCRbeta CDR3 regions from genomic DNA. The original pipeline was this. The number of nucleated cells in each sample was estimated from the amplification of reference gene primers within the assay. To quantify the absolute abundance of each unique TCRbeta CDR3 rearrangement, sequence reads were collapsed and filtered. Productive Simpson clonality was computed per sample as the square root of Simpson's diversity index over productive rearrangements. The source is immuneACCESS, and TCRdb retained only in-frame sequences with V and J called. Part of the clones is not carried over; for the studies checked, unresolved V genes explain less than half of this, and the remainder is unexplained. That table is the source of V, J and clone size, and D and trimming were worked out from the DNA. The sample table contains some 190,000 clones; only one count was recorded for roughly 84% of them. The ten biggest clones cover 3% to 3.5% of the sample.

This TCR was sampled from a woman in her twenties or thirties who had been exposed to COVID-19. The sample comprised PBMCs or T cells enriched from blood (not recorded which). The chain is encoded by TRBV27 joined to TRBJ1-1, and perhaps TRBD1 as D gene, on 5 matching bases. The base sequence is TGTGCCAGCAGTTTATCAGGGGTTACTGAAGCTTTCTTT. It translates as CASSLSGVTEAFF.